A selection of T cell receptor beta chains follows, all from one sample in a study of T cell responses to AZD1222 COVID-19 vaccine. This table comes from immunoSEQ multiplex PCR, and its TCRdb copy is limited to in-frame clones, with some not included. The sample yields about 150,000 clones, roughly 88% seen once. The source material was peripheral blood, sampled on day 0 of AZD1222 vaccination. The receptors were gathered from an adult in good health. CDR3s include the opening cysteine and the closing phenylalanine or tryptophan. The D gene is left open where the match is weak. Rows give clone size only sometimes, using once, few, many, or a class for an expanded clone.

15	-	TRBD1	TRBV7-2	TRBJ1-1	CASSPRGQTNTEAFF	TGTGCCAGCAGCCCAAGGGGACAGACGAACACTGAAGCTTTCTTT
13	-	TRBD1	TRBV6-5	TRBJ1-2	CASSQGQVHGYTF	TGTGCCAGCAGCCAGGGACAGGTCCATGGCTACACCTTC
14	once	TRBD1	TRBV11-2	TRBJ1-2	CASSFLGTGLDYTF	TGTGCCAGCAGCTTCCTCGGGACAGGCCTAGACTACACCTTC
15	-	-	TRBV5-1	TRBJ1-4	CASSLGGGSGEKLFF	TGCGCCAGCAGCTTGGGCGGGGGGAGTGGTGAAAAACTGTTTTTT
16	few	TRBD1	TRBV4-1	TRBJ1-5	CASSQTPGGSNQPQHF	TGCGCCAGCAGCCAAACACCAGGGGGTAGCAATCAGCCCCAGCATTTT
14	-	-	TRBV11-2	TRBJ1-2	CASSSGPLAYGYTF	TGTGCCAGCAGCTCCGGACCCTTGGCCTATGGCTACACCTTC
14	-	-	TRBV28	TRBJ2-7	CASSFGGDSYEQYF	TGTGCCAGCAGTTTCGGTGGAGACTCCTACGAGCAGTACTTC
14	-	-	TRBV29-1	TRBJ2-1	CSVVTGSGLNEQFF	TGCAGCGTTGTAACAGGTTCAGGGCTCAATGAGCAGTTCTTC
15	-	TRBD1	TRBV6-5	TRBJ2-5	CASSYSGTGKETQYF	TGTGCCAGCAGTTACTCGGGGACAGGAAAAGAGACCCAGTACTTC
14	-	TRBD1	TRBV5-6	TRBJ2-7	CASSLSPGGREQYF	TGTGCCAGCAGCTTGTCCCCAGGGGGCCGCGAGCAGTACTTC
13	-	TRBD1	TRBV18	TRBJ2-1	CASSRTGNNEQFF	TGTGCCAGCTCACGGACAGGGAACAATGAGCAGTTCTTC
16	-	TRBD1	TRBV6-1	TRBJ1-2	CASSERGQGRLYGYTF	TGTGCCAGCAGTGAACGGGGACAGGGTAGGCTTTATGGCTACACCTTC
17	-	TRBD1	TRBV7-8	TRBJ2-2	CASSSGLGQGDTGELFF	TGTGCCAGCAGTTCAGGGTTGGGACAGGGAGACACCGGGGAGCTGTTTTTT
14	few	-	TRBV10-3	TRBJ1-2	CAISDPGPAQGYTF	TGTGCCATCAGTGATCCAGGGCCGGCGCAGGGCTACACCTTC
16	-	TRBD2	TRBV3-1/TRBV3-2	TRBJ2-3	CASSQEAGTTTDTQYF	TGTGCCAGCAGCCAAGAGGCAGGGACTACCACAGATACGCAGTATTTT
16	-	TRBD2	TRBV10-3	TRBJ2-1	CAIKNQLAGVGDEQFF	TGTGCCATCAAGAACCAGCTAGCGGGAGTAGGCGATGAGCAGTTCTTC
15	-	-	TRBV12-5	TRBJ2-2	CASGLLVGDTGELFF	TGTGCTAGTGGCCTCCTAGTGGGGGACACCGGGGAGCTGTTTTTT
14	once	-	TRBV30	TRBJ2-3	CAWSVQQRSYTQYF	TGTGCCTGGAGTGTACAACAGCGTTCATATACGCAGTATTTT
14	-	-	TRBV4-2	TRBJ2-5	CASSQEVLSETQYF	TGTGCCAGCAGCCAAGAAGTACTCTCGGAGACCCAGTACTTC